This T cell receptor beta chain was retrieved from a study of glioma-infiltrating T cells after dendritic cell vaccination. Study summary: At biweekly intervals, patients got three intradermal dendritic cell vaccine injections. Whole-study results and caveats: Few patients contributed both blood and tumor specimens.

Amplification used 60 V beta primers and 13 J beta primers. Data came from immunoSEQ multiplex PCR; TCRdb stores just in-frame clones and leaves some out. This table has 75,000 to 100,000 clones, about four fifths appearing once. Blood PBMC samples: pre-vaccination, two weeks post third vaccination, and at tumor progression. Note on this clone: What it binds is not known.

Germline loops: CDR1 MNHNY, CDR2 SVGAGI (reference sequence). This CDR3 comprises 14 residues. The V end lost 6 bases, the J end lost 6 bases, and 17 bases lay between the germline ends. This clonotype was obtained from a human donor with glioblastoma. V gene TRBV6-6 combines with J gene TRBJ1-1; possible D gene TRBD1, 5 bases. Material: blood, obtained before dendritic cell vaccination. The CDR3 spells CASSQTGGRAEAFF. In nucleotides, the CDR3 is TGTGCCAGCAGCCAGACGGGGGGAAGGGCTGAAGCTTTCTTT.